The TCR beta chain described here comes from a study of CDR3 diversity in severe acne. This CDR3 has 15 residues. CDR1 SGHRS and CDR2 YFSETQ come from the germline V gene. Germline trimming cut 1 base from V and 7 bases from J; bases unmatched to any gene: 10. TCRdb itself ran the PCR reads through MiXCR, one entry per CDR3 protein. The data contain more than 80,000 distinct CDR3 sequences, 49% of them singletons. This clonotype has ten or more counts. The sequenced material came from blood. The TCR comes from a male donor with severe acne vulgaris. J is TRBJ2-7 and V is TRBV5-1, with 8 bases lining up with TRBD2. The CDR3 DNA reads TGCGCCAGCAGCTTGCCGCTAGCGGGTAATAAGGAGCAGTACGTC. Residues: CASSLPLAGNKEQYV.